A single sample is the source of the 2 T cell receptor beta chains below, sequenced in a study of shared clonotypes between healthy human individuals. Naive CD8 cells lacked CD45RO, underwent positive selection for CCR7 and left out terminally differentiated effector memory CD45RA+ cells. Generated by immunoSEQ multiplex PCR, the TCRdb table keeps only in-frame clones and is missing some. The sample has approximately 600,000 clones; 85% to 95% are singletons. Sequenced material: naive CD8+ T cells sorted from blood. The receptors were gathered from a woman aged 25-40 years in good health.

The chain links TRBV7-2 to TRBJ2-5, with D hard to call. The DNA matches TRBJ2-7 better at its end, which makes the J call doubtful. Germline V gene sequence: CDR1 SGHTA, CDR2 FQGNSA. There are 13 residues in the CDR3. The CDR3, as DNA: TGTGCCAGCAGCTCCCCGTGGGCCTACGAGCAGTACTTC. It is translated as CASSSPWAYEQYF.

CDR3 bases: TGTGCCAGCAGTGTAGCGGAACCCTACAATGAGCAGTTCTTC. It encodes CASSVAEPYNEQFF. The chain couples TRBV2 to TRBJ2-1; the D gene is possibly TRBD2 (6 bases). Germline CDR1 reads SNHLY; CDR2 reads FYNNEI. Trimming took off 4 bases at V and 2 bases at J, with 9 bases between the two ends. CDR3 length equals 14 residues.